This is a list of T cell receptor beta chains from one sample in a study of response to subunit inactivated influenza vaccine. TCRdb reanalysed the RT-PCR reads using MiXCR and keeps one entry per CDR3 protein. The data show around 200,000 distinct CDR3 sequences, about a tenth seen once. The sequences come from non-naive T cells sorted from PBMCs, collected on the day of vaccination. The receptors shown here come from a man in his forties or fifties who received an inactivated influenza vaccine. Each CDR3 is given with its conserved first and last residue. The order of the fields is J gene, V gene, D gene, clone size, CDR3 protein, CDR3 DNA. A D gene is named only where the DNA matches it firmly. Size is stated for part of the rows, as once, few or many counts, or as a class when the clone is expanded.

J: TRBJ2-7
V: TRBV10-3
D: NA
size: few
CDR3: CAIRGLAGLGEQYF
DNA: TGTGCCATCAGGGGCTTGGCGGGGCTTGGGGAGCAGTACTTC

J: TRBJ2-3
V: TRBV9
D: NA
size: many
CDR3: CASSRSPGDTQYF
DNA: TGTGCCAGCAGCCGTTCTCCCGGCGATACGCAGTATTTT

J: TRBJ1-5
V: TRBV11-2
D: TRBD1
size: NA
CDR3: CASSLEGGRRQPQHF
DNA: TGTGCCAGCAGCTTAGAAGGGGGCAGGAGGCAGCCCCAGCATTTT

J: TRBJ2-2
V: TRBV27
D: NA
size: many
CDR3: CATRDTNTGELFF
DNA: TGTGCCACAAGGGACACCAACACCGGGGAGCTGTTTTTT

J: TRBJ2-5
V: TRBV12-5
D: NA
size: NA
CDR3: CASASGGSGHRSLVETQYF
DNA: TGTGCTAGTGCCTCTGGGGGGTCAGGCCATAGAAGCTTGGTGGAGACCCAGTACTTC

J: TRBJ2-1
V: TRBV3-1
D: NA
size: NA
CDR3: CASSRHDRNEQFF
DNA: TGTGCCAGCAGCCGCCATGACAGAAATGAGCAGTTCTTC

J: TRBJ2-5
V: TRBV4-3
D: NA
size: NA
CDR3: CASSQDRGTSGRGETQYF
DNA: TGCGCCAGCAGCCAAGATAGAGGAACCAGTGGGCGAGGTGAGACCCAGTACTTC

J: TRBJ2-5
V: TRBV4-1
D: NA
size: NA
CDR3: CASSQSQVQETQYF
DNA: TGCGCCAGCAGTCAATCACAGGTCCAAGAGACCCAGTACTTC

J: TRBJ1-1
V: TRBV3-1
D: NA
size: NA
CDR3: CASSHRQENTEAFF
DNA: TGTGCCAGCAGCCATAGACAGGAGAACACTGAAGCTTTCTTT

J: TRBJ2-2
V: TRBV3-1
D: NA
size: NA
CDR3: CASNGYTGELFF
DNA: TGTGCCAGCAACGGTTACACCGGGGAGCTGTTTTTT

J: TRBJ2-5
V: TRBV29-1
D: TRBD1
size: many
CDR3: CSVEGQGVRETQYF
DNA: TGCAGCGTCGAAGGACAGGGGGTGAGGGAGACCCAGTACTTC

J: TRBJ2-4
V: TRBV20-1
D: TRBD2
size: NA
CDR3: CSARWGGSRANIQYF
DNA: TGCAGTGCTAGATGGGGCGGGAGCCGGGCAAACATTCAGTACTTC

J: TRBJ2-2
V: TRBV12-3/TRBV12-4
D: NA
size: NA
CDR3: CASMGRGVTGELFF
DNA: TGTGCCAGCATGGGGCGCGGAGTGACCGGGGAGCTGTTTTTT

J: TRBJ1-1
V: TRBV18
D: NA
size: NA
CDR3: CASSLLGIRTQVNTEAFF
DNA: TGTGCCAGCTCACTTTTGGGGATCCGGACACAGGTGAACACTGAAGCTTTCTTT

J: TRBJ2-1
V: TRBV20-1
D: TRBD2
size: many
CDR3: CSPLGTSGGSSYNEQFF
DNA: TGCAGTCCTTTAGGGACTAGCGGGGGGAGCTCCTACAATGAGCAGTTCTTC

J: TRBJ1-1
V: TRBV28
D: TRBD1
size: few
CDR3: CASSLRGQMNTEAFF
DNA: TGTGCCAGCAGCCTAAGGGGACAGATGAACACTGAAGCTTTCTTT

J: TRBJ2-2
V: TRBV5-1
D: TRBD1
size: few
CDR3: CASSLSGTENTGELFF
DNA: TGCGCCAGCAGCTTGTCGGGGACAGAGAACACCGGGGAGCTGTTTTTT

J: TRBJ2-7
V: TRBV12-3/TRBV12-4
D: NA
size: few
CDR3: CASSLYDRRGYEQYF
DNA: TGTGCCAGCAGTTTGTATGACAGGCGCGGGTACGAGCAGTACTTC

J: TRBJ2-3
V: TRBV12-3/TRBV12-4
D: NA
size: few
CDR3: CASSSPETRGTDTQYF
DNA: TGTGCCAGCAGCAGCCCGGAGACTAGGGGCACAGATACGCAGTATTTT

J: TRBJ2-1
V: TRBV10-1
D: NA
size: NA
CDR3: CASSERTQGRQFF
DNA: TGCGCCAGCAGTGAACGAACGCAGGGAAGGCAGTTCTTC

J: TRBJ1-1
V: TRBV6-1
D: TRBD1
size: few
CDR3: CASTAGQGNTEAFF
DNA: TGTGCCAGCACCGCAGGACAGGGGAACACTGAAGCTTTCTTT

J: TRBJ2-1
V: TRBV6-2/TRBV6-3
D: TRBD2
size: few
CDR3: CASSDPGGSSYNEQFF
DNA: TGTGCCAGCAGTGACCCCGGGGGGAGCTCCTACAATGAGCAGTTCTTC

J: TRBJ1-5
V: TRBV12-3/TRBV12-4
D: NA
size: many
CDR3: CASTRGNQPQHF
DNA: TGTGCCAGCACCAGGGGCAATCAGCCCCAGCATTTT

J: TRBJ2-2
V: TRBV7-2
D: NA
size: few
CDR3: CASSLGVGANTGELFF
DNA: TGTGCCAGCAGCTTAGGGGTAGGAGCGAACACCGGGGAGCTGTTTTTT

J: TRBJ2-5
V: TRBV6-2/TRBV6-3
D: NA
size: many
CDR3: CASSYPQRTQYF
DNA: TGTGCCAGCAGTTACCCCCAAAGGACCCAGTACTTC

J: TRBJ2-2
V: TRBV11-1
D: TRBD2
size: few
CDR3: CASSRLRGTSGTSGELFF
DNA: TGTGCCAGCAGCCGCTTGAGGGGGACTAGCGGAACCTCTGGGGAGCTGTTTTTT

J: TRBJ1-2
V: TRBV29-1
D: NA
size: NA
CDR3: CSTTRARSPDGYTF
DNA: TGCAGCACCACCCGGGCGAGGAGCCCCGATGGCTACACCTTC

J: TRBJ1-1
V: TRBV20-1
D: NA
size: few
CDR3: CSARQRANTEAFF
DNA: TGCAGTGCACGACAGAGGGCGAACACTGAAGCTTTCTTT

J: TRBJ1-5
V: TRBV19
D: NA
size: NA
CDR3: CASIQGPLSNQPQHF
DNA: TGTGCCAGTATACAGGGACCCCTTAGCAATCAGCCCCAGCATTTT

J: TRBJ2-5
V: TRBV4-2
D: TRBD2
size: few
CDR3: CASSRLAGELETQYF
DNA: TGTGCCAGCAGCCGATTAGCGGGGGAACTTGAGACCCAGTACTTC

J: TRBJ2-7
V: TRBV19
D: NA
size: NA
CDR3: CASSIDQGMAYEQYF
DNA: TGTGCCAGTAGTATAGATCAGGGGATGGCCTACGAGCAGTACTTC

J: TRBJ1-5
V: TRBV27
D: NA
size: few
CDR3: CASSLSGRDRGNQPQHF
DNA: TGTGCCAGCAGTTTATCTGGGAGGGATCGAGGCAATCAGCCCCAGCATTTT

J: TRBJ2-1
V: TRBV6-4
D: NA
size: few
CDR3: CASSDLLGNEQFF
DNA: TGTGCCAGCAGTGACTTACTAGGCAATGAGCAGTTCTTC

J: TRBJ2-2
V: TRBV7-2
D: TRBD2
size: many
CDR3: CASRAGAHGELFF
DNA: TGTGCCAGCAGAGCGGGAGCTCACGGGGAGCTGTTTTTT

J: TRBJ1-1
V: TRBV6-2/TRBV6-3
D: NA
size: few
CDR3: CASSYDGVEVNEAFF
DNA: TGTGCCAGCAGTTACGATGGGGTGGAGGTGAATGAAGCTTTCTTT

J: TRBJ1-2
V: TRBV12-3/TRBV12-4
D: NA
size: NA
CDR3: CASRTSRSNYGYTF
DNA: TGTGCCAGCAGGACGTCGCGCTCTAACTATGGCTACACCTTC

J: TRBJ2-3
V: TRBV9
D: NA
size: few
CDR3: CASSVWGLDTQYF
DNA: TGTGCCAGCAGCGTTTGGGGGCTAGATACGCAGTATTTT

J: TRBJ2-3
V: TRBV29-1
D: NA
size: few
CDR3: CSVVYFPQGTDTQYF
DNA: TGCAGCGTTGTTTATTTCCCGCAGGGCACAGATACGCAGTATTTT

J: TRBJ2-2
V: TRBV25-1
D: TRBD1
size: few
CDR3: CASSLTPGQGRSTGELFF
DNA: TGTGCCAGCAGTCTTACTCCGGGACAGGGTCGTAGCACCGGGGAGCTGTTTTTT

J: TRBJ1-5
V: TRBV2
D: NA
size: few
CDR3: CASSDQGAGNQPQHF
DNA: TGTGCCAGCAGTGACCAGGGTGCAGGCAATCAGCCCCAGCATTTT

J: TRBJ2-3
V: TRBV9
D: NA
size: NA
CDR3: CASSEGEASTDTQYF
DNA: TGTGCCAGCAGCGAGGGGGAAGCTAGCACAGATACGCAGTATTTT